The TCR beta chain described here comes from a study of CD8 T cells in ankylosing spondylitis. Trimming at V came to 5 bases and at J to 6 bases, leaving 10 bases not matched to a gene. The germline V gene has CDR1 SGHTA and CDR2 FQGNSA. The CDR3 has 16 amino acids. TCRdb re-derived calls from the 5' RACE reads in MiXCR, one entry per CDR3 protein. The sample holds approximately 250,000 distinct CDR3 sequences, about 24% seen once. Whole-study findings and limits: Reports of some motif variants in reactive arthritis synovial fluid and blood predate this one.

This clonotype was found a few times. Its specificity is not known. This chain joins TRBV7-2 and TRBJ1-6; TRBD1 agrees at 7 bases. The sequencing input was blood, either unsorted or a sorted T cell fraction (not recorded which). This TCR was sampled from a male donor with ankylosing spondylitis or in good health (not recorded which). The DNA for the CDR3 is TGTGCCAGCAGCAACCCCCCGGGACAGATTAATTCACCCCTCCACTTT. This encodes CASSNPPGQINSPLHF.